Listed here are 8 T cell receptor beta chains from one sample, sequenced in a study of T cells in Graves' hyperthyroidism and ophthalmopathy. There were TCR beta CDR3 regions amplified from RNA transcripts. HTBI primers were used for first-round RT-PCR of the TCR CDR3. TCRdb passed the multiplex PCR reads through MiXCR, listing each CDR3 protein once. This sample has 250,000 to 300,000 distinct CDR3 sequences, with roughly 15% found just once. Sequencing was done on a sample of blood. The receptors come from a woman aged 50 to 60 with Graves' hyperthyroidism that later progressed to Graves' ophthalmopathy.

The CDR3 loop is CASSKRAGRGTGQYF. CDR3 nucleotide sequence: TGTGCCAGCAGTAAACGGGCAGGGAGGGGCACTGGGCAGTACTTC. The gene calls are TRBV6-1 and TRBJ2-7; 7 positions agree with TRBD2. Germline CDR1 is MNHNS and CDR2 is SASEGT. V lost 5 bases to trimming and J lost 9 bases; unmatched junction nucleotides: 16. The CDR3 is made up of 15 amino acids.

This clonotype appeared many times. This rearrangement joins TRBV5-1 to TRBJ2-1; 8 bases align to TRBD1. This CDR3 region has 13 residues. Trimming removed 3 bases from V and 6 bases from J; junction bases left unmatched: 2. Per germline, CDR1 SGHRS and CDR2 YFSETQ. CDR3 loop: CASSSDRGNEQFF. CDR3 sequence (DNA): TGCGCCAGCAGCTCCGACAGGGGCAATGAGCAGTTCTTC.

The J gene is TRBJ2-7, the V gene TRBV19; possible D gene TRBD1, 6 bases. This CDR3 is 15 amino acids long. CDR1 LNHDA and CDR2 SQIVND come from the germline V gene (reference sequence). The ends were cut back, 6 bases at V and 0 bases at J, with 15 bases in the middle. CDR3 bases: TGTGCCAGTAGAAAACAGGGAACTCTCTCCTACGAGCAGTACTTC. Translated: CASRKQGTLSYEQYF.

This clonotype was seen at least ten times. V and J are TRBV27 and TRBJ2-7, with 7 bases that match TRBD2. The CDR3 has 15 residues. Germline CDR1 and CDR2: MNHEY and SMNVEV (reference sequence). The ends lost 2 bases at V and 8 bases at J; junction bases unmatched: 12. CDR3: CASSLVRDYPSQQYF. CDR3 in DNA: TGTGCCAGCAGTTTAGTGAGGGACTATCCCTCTCAGCAGTACTTC.

This clonotype came up many times. V gene TRBV5-1 combines with J gene TRBJ2-1; TRBD2 might be the D (6 bases). This CDR3 contains 15 residues. The germline CDR1 and CDR2 sequences are SGHRS and YFSETQ. The V gene lost 9 bases and the J gene lost 6 bases, with 22 bases spanning the gap. The CDR3 loop reads CATAQTSNFLNEQFF. CDR3 bases: TGCGCCACCGCGCAGACTAGTAATTTCCTCAATGAGCAGTTCTTC.

This clonotype was detected only once. The chain joins TRBV30 to TRBJ2-1, with D perhaps matching TRBD1 or TRBD2 (5 bases each). This CDR3 spans 15 amino acids. Trimming pared 0 bases from V and 6 bases from J, leaving 15 bases between. The germline CDR1 and CDR2 sequences are GTSNPN and SVGIG (reference sequence). Written as DNA, the CDR3 is TGTGCCTGGAGTGTTTCAGGGCTAGGGAGCAATGAGCAGTTCTTC. This codes for CAWSVSGLGSNEQFF.

This clonotype has ten or more counts. The chain links TRBV27 to TRBJ1-5; D is undetermined. CDR1 and CDR2 (germline): MNHEY, SMNVEV (reference sequence). This CDR3 spans 14 amino acids. Trimming left V 3 bases short and J 4 bases short, with 10 bases between. In DNA, the CDR3 is TGTGCCAGCAGTTTGGTTCGGTCTAATCAGCCCCAGCATTTT. Amino acids: CASSLVRSNQPQHF.

This clonotype was detected many times. This chain connects TRBV24-1 to TRBJ2-2, with D possibly being TRBD1 (5 bases). The CDR3 has 13 residues. V gave up 7 bases and J gave up 2 bases, with 7 bases separating them. Germline lookup yields CDR1 KGHDR and CDR2 SFDVKD. Here the CDR3 DNA reads TGTGCCACCAGGGACATCAACACCGGGGAGCTGTTTTTT. Amino acid sequence: CATRDINTGELFF.